The rows below give T cell receptor beta chains drawn from one sample of a study of naive and memory T cell subsets. TCRdb called the UMI-ligation and nested PCR reads again in MiXCR, with one record for every CDR3 protein. The sample has about 17,000 distinct CDR3 sequences, 8.5% to 9.5% seen once. The sample taken for sequencing was central memory CD8+ T cells from blood. All receptors come from a human donor in good health. CDR3s include the opening cysteine and the closing phenylalanine or tryptophan. D genes are given only for firm matches. Some rows mark clone size as missing; the rest say once, few, many or name a class of expanded clone.

j_call clone_size v_call d_call cdr3_aa cdr3_nt
TRBJ1-1 few TRBV18 NA CASSGGNTEAFF TGTGCCAGCTCCGGGGGGAACACTGAAGCTTTCTTT
TRBJ2-2 medium-sized TRBV6-1 TRBD2 CASSGRESGELFF TGTGCCAGCAGTGGGCGGGAGTCCGGGGAGCTGTTTTTT
TRBJ2-3 many TRBV20-1 TRBD2 CSASLADSTDTQYF TGCAGTGCTTCCCTAGCGGACTCCACAGATACGCAGTATTTT
TRBJ2-7 NA TRBV20-1 NA CSARVPIPPHEQYF TGCAGTGCTAGAGTGCCGATCCCGCCCCACGAGCAGTACTTC
TRBJ2-5 few TRBV20-1 TRBD2 CSATPLVAGGRDQYF TGCAGTGCTACCCCACTAGTGGCGGGAGGGAGAGACCAGTACTTC
TRBJ2-7 few TRBV24-1 TRBD2 CATSEEGTSGSYEQYF TGTGCCACCAGTGAAGAAGGGACTAGCGGATCTTACGAGCAGTACTTC
TRBJ2-5 NA TRBV11-1 NA CASSLWNRETQYF TGTGCCAGCAGCTTGTGGAATCGGGAGACCCAGTACTTC
TRBJ1-2 many TRBV12-3/TRBV12-4 NA CASSLQGFTNYGYTF TGTGCCAGCAGTTTACAGGGGTTTACTAACTATGGCTACACCTTC
TRBJ2-7 NA TRBV5-4 TRBD2 CASSPGTSGMKYF TGTGCCAGCAGCCCCGGGACTAGCGGGATGAAGTACTTC
TRBJ2-4 few TRBV4-2 TRBD2 CASSQGLAGGGAQYF TGTGCCAGCAGCCAAGGACTAGCGGGAGGAGGGGCTCAGTACTTC
TRBJ2-7 few TRBV9 TRBD2 CASSPSGGRGEQYF TGTGCCAGCAGCCCCTCGGGGGGGCGAGGCGAGCAGTACTTC
TRBJ2-1 few TRBV3-1 TRBD1 CASSQEGTGGNEQFF TGTGCCAGCAGCCAAGAAGGGACAGGGGGCAATGAGCAGTTCTTC
TRBJ1-1 few TRBV6-1 NA CASSLTGGWTEAFF TGTGCCAGCAGTCTTACTGGGGGATGGACTGAAGCTTTCTTT